The 21 T cell receptor beta chains below were found in one sample sequenced in a study of metastatic and nonmetastatic thyroid tumors. Thyroid surgery was performed in patients who had received no treatment beforehand. TCRdb reanalyzed the PCR reads with MiXCR. The sample includes roughly 40,000 clones, under 20% seen only once; the top ten take approximately 15%. Sequenced input: tumor tissue. Receptors were obtained from a female donor with papillary thyroid cancer or a benign thyroid nodule (not recorded which). Some clones in this sample may be carry-over from other donors' samples.

This clone was observed at least ten times. The chain uses TRBV29-1 and TRBJ2-2; TRBD1 matches 8 bases. V was clipped by 7 bases and J by 5 bases; unmatched bases: 12. CDR1 is SQVTM and CDR2 is ANQGSEA in the germline V gene. The length of the CDR3 is 15 residues. CDR3 DNA: TGCAGCGCCGATAAGGGACAGGTCGGGACCGGGGAGCTGTTTTTT. It specifies CSADKGQVGTGELFF.

This clone was seen many times. The V and J genes are TRBV10-3 and TRBJ2-3; the match to TRBD2 covers 12 bases. The germline gives CDR1 ENHRY, CDR2 SYGVKD. The V segment lost 6 bases and the J segment 2 bases; nucleotides outside the gene matches: 6. The CDR3 is made up of 16 amino acids. CDR3 nucleotides: TGTGCCATCAGCGTTACTAGCGGGGGGTTCACAGATACGCAGTATTTT. Protein product: CAISVTSGGFTDTQYF.

This clone showed up many times. The chain is built from TRBV6-2 or TRBV6-3 and TRBJ1-2; the D gene is possibly TRBD1 (6 bases). The CDR3 spans 16 residues. Trimming left V 0 bases short and J 5 bases short, with 16 bases between. Germline CDR1 MNHEY, CDR2 SVGEGT. CDR3 in amino acids: CASSYSRTVPYYGYTF. CDR3 nucleotides: TGTGCCAGCAGTTACTCTCGGACAGTTCCTTATTATGGCTACACCTTC.

Ten or more counts support this clone. This chain joins TRBV6-1 and TRBJ2-7, with 8 bases matching TRBD2. Looked up from germline, CDR1 is MNHNS and CDR2 is SASEGT. The J segment lost 6 bases and the V segment lost 2 bases, leaving 9 bases of the junction unmatched. CDR3 size: 15 residues. The CDR3 DNA reads as TGTGCCAGCAGTGAACCCGCTGGCGGGAGGAGCGAGCAGTACTTC. The encoded protein is CASSEPAGGRSEQYF.

In its sample, this clone was seen many times. The genes are TRBV19 and TRBJ1-2, with D uncertain. Trimming removed 5 bases at V and 4 bases at J, with 11 bases between. The CDR3 consists of 13 residues. Looked up from germline, CDR1 is LNHDA and CDR2 is SQIVND (reference sequence). CDR3 bases: TGTGCCAGTAGTGGCCTGGGTCCCTATGGCTACACCTTC. It encodes CASSGLGPYGYTF.

This clone came up many times. The V gene is TRBV20-1, the J gene TRBJ2-3, with D tentatively TRBD1 (6 bases). With 3 bases removed from V and 4 bases from J, the gap between germline ends came to 8 bases. Germline loops: CDR1 DFQATT, CDR2 SNEGSKA (reference sequence). The CDR3 has 12 amino acids. The CDR3 loop reads CSASKGADTQYF. CDR3 sequence (DNA): TGCAGTGCTAGTAAGGGGGCAGATACGCAGTATTTT.

V is TRBV11-2 and J is TRBJ2-3; D gene ambiguous. From germline, CDR1 is SGHAT and CDR2 FQNNGV. The CDR3 spans 17 residues. The ends were cut back, 1 base at V and 1 base at J, with 15 bases in the middle. The DNA of the CDR3 is TGTGCCAGCAGCTTAGGAGTTCTGGGCGGTGGCACAGATACGCAGTATTTT. It specifies CASSLGVLGGGTDTQYF.

This clone was counted a few times. J is TRBJ2-6 and V is TRBV6-1; unclear D gene. The germline gives CDR1 MNHNS, CDR2 SASEGT. The CDR3 runs to 15 residues. V was shortened by 7 bases and J by 3 bases, with 13 bases between the two germline ends. CDR3 sequence: CASTLRVDGANVLTF. CDR3 coding DNA: TGTGCCAGCACCCTCCGGGTGGATGGGGCCAACGTCCTGACTTTC.

This clone was recorded a few times. This chain connects TRBV11-2 to TRBJ2-2; a possible D gene is TRBD1 (7 bases). CDR1 and CDR2 from the germline V gene are SGHAT and FQNNGV. Trimming cost V 1 base and J 6 bases, with 21 bases left between them. The CDR3 spans 18 residues. CDR3 amino acids: CASSLGGWRGPDAGELFF. For the CDR3, the DNA is TGTGCCAGCAGCTTAGGGGGATGGAGGGGGCCGGATGCCGGGGAGCTGTTTTTT. Complete variable domain (other parts from reference TRBV11-2 and TRBJ2-2): EAGVAQSPRYKIIEKRQSVAFWCNPISGHATLYWYQQILGQGPKLLIQFQNNGVVDDSQLPKDRFSAERLKGVDSTLKIQPAKLEDSAVYLCASSLGGWRGPDAGELFFGEGSRLTVL.

This clone was counted at least ten times. The chain is built from TRBV6-1 and TRBJ1-6; D unresolved. Trimming stripped 5 bases from V and 8 bases from J, with 16 bases between. The length of the CDR3 is 15 residues. Germline CDR1 is MNHNS and CDR2 is SASEGT. The CDR3 protein is CASSIDGPFYSPLHF. For the CDR3, the DNA is TGTGCCAGCAGTATTGACGGTCCTTTCTATTCACCCCTCCACTTT.

The sample holds many counts of this clone. CDR3 bases: TGTGCCAGCAGTTACTCAGCGGGGTACTCCTACGAGCAGTACTTC. The encoded protein is CASSYSAGYSYEQYF. The rearrangement joins TRBV6-2 or TRBV6-3 to TRBJ2-7, with 7 bases fitting TRBD2. V was clipped by 0 bases and J by 0 bases; unmatched bases: 2. Germline lookup yields CDR1 MNHEY and CDR2 SVGEGT. The CDR3 is made up of 15 amino acids.

This rearrangement joins TRBV30 to TRBJ2-1; D ambiguous. Germline CDR1 GTSNPN, CDR2 SVGIG (reference sequence). CDR3 size: 13 residues. V was cut by 2 bases and J by 9 bases, with 14 bases left in between. The CDR3 DNA is TGTGCCTGGAGTTCTACCCCAGATAGTGAGCAGTTCTTC. Translating it yields CAWSSTPDSEQFF. Full variable domain (outside the CDR3, taken from reference TRBV30 and TRBJ2-1): SQTIHQWPATLVQPVGSPLSLECTVEGTSNPNLYWYRQAAGRGLQLLFYSVGIGQISSEVPQNLSASRPQDRQFILSSKKLLLSDSGFYLCAWSSTPDSEQFFGPGTRLTVL.

To note about this clone: This sequence may be a read error, since a much larger clone differs from it by one base. The chain links TRBV15 to TRBJ1-4, with unresolved D. This CDR3 is 15 amino acids long. V dropped 1 base and J dropped 7 bases, with 13 bases sitting between them. Germline values: CDR1 LNHNV, CDR2 YYDKDF (reference sequence). CDR3 protein: CATSRARYVVEKLFF. The CDR3, as DNA: TGTGCCACCAGCAGAGCCAGGTACGTAGTTGAAAAACTGTTTTTT.

This clone showed up many times. Within the sample, other DNA sequences also encode this same CDR3. The chain is built from TRBV5-1 and TRBJ1-1; D is possibly TRBD1 (6 bases). Germline V lookup: CDR1 SGHRS, CDR2 YFSETQ. This CDR3 region has 14 residues. V lost 1 base, J lost 13 bases, and 20 bases lay in between. This chain's CDR3 is CASSLSAGTQRGFF. CDR3 bases: TGCGCCAGCAGCTTGTCGGCAGGGACACAGAGGGGTTTCTTT.

This clone appeared many times. The CDR3 protein is CASMGGVNQPQHF. CDR3 coding DNA: TGTGCCAGCATGGGGGGGGTCAATCAGCCCCAGCATTTT. This sequence joins TRBV2 and TRBJ1-5, with D tentatively TRBD1 (5 bases). With 7 bases removed from V and 3 bases from J, the gap between germline ends came to 10 bases. The germline CDR1 and CDR2 sequences are SNHLY and FYNNEI. This CDR3 region has 13 residues.

This clone came up many times. The V gene is TRBV7-8, the J gene TRBJ1-3; 7 positions agree with TRBD1. The CDR3 consists of 14 residues. V was pared by 4 bases and J by 2 bases, with 2 bases of the junction left unmatched. Germline CDR1 SGHVS, CDR2 FQNEAQ. As DNA, the CDR3 is TGTGCCAGCAGCTGGGGACAGACTGGAAACACCATATATTTT. Protein: CASSWGQTGNTIYF.

The V and J genes are TRBV14 and TRBJ2-1; 8 bases map to TRBD2. Losses at the gene ends were 0 bases for V and 3 bases for J; bases not matched to a gene: 19. The germline CDR1 and CDR2 sequences are SGHDN and FVKESK. The CDR3 length is 21 residues. The chain's CDR3 is CASSQETSPGGGGTLYNEQFF. The CDR3 coding sequence is TGTGCCAGCAGCCAAGAAACCTCCCCGGGGGGCGGGGGGACCCTCTACAATGAGCAGTTCTTC.

In its sample, this clone was seen many times. V gene TRBV20-1 combines with J gene TRBJ2-1; D is perhaps TRBD2 (6 bases). V dropped 5 bases and J dropped 5 bases, with 19 bases sitting between them. Germline loops: CDR1 DFQATT, CDR2 SNEGSKA (reference sequence). This CDR3 is 15 amino acids long. CDR3 nucleotide sequence: TGCAGTGCTTCCAGCGGGCCCGGTCTCCACAATGAGCAGTTCTTC. Its translation is CSASSGPGLHNEQFF.

Turning to this clone: This could be a read error, since a much larger clone is one nucleotide away. J is TRBJ2-3 and V is TRBV29-1; 7 nucleotides agree with TRBD1. CDR3 length equals 15 residues. V was clipped by 3 bases and J by 2 bases; unmatched bases: 8. The V gene's germline CDR1 is SQVTM and CDR2 ANQGSEA. This CDR3 is CSVDGSGGYTDTQYF. The CDR3 DNA is TGCAGCGTTGACGGTTCAGGGGGATACACAGATACGCAGTATTTT.

This clone was seen many times. The chain joins TRBV6-2 or TRBV6-3 to TRBJ2-1; 7 nucleotides line up with TRBD1. The CDR3 runs 18 residues. Losses at the gene ends were 7 bases for V and 0 bases for J; bases not matched to a gene: 15. Germline CDR1 reads MNHEY; CDR2 reads SVGEGT. The CDR3 DNA reads TGTGCCAGCACCCCGGGACAGCGTTTCTCTAGCTCCTACAATGAGCAGTTCTTC. Protein product: CASTPGQRFSSSYNEQFF.

This clone was found many times. V usage is TRBV12-3 or TRBV12-4 and J usage is TRBJ1-2; 7 bases agree with TRBD1. There are 16 residues in the CDR3. The J segment lost 4 bases and the V segment lost 5 bases, leaving 13 bases of the junction unmatched. The CDR3, as DNA: TGTGCCAGCAGTACCCGGGACAGCTGGTCCCTCTATGGCTACACCTTC. Residues: CASSTRDSWSLYGYTF.